Described below is a single T cell receptor (beta chain) sequence and its context. Its antigen is not identified. The data were taken from a study of PD-1 blockade in classical Hodgkin lymphoma. General observations from the study: After ASCT, patients who started nivolumab under 1 year later were excluded. CD8+ TCR diversity did not rise significantly by C4D1, unlike CD4+.

Each patient's relapse followed autologous stem cell transplantation, and brentuximab vedotin exposure varied. Libraries were prepared by immunoSEQ multiplex PCR; TCRdb keeps only in-frame clonotypes and omits some of them. The table shows around 16,000 clones, with roughly 84% occurring only once. Germline V CDR1 and CDR2: LNHDA, SQIVND (reference sequence). CDR3 size: 14 residues. The ends were cut back, 3 bases at V and 7 bases at J, with 12 bases in the middle. The sequencing used peripheral blood mononuclear cells (PBMCs), collected before the second cycle of nivolumab. This sequence joins TRBV19 and TRBJ1-4; D may be TRBD1 (6 bases). This clonotype was obtained from a human donor with classical Hodgkin lymphoma. CDR3 amino acids: CASSMEQGGEKLFF. The CDR3, as DNA: TGTGCCAGTAGTATGGAACAGGGTGGTGAAAAACTGTTTTTT.